Reported below is one T cell receptor beta chain. This clonotype turned up a few times. Its target antigen remains unknown. Per-nucleotide qualities are absent, and no much larger clonotype sits a single base away. Taken from the germline V gene, the CDR1 and CDR2 loops are LGHNA and YSLEER. Taken from cysteine to phenylalanine, the CDR3 has 15 residues. The read is trimmed to its CDR3 DNA, 45 bases read in frame from base 1. Compared with germline, V lacks 0 bases and J lacks 8 bases; bases without a gene match: 9. Library preparation employed PCR. Data came from an Illumina HiSeq 2500. TCR library preparation used molecular barcoding, with unique molecular identifiers applied to normalize quantification of the TCRbeta repertoire. TCRdb reran the public reads through fastp at Q25 and MiXCR, keeping productive beta chains. All rows with the same CDR3 protein become a single entry with the most common DNA and genes. Across this sample there are fewer than 700,000 distinct CDR3 sequences, with 10% to 15% seen only once. The leading ten clones occupy about 2% of the sample.

This specimen comes from a study of T-cell reconstitution after alpha-beta-depleted transplantation in children (dated by TCRdb to about 2016). In the study overall: T-cell immune reconstitution after TCRalphabeta/CD19-depleted allogeneic hematopoietic cell transplantation in children was quantitatively tracked in the study by means of TCR repertoire profiling. What the authors observed across the whole study: Hyperexpanded clone frequencies declined over subsequent months; after one year, T-cell counts and TCRbeta diversity were mostly attributed to newly produced T cells. In some patients, the high TCRbeta diversity seen at day 60 was put down to recipient T cells and intrathymic progenitors that had survived conditioning. The apparently early recovery of alphabetaT-cell counts about two months after transplant reportedly depended on only several hundred rapidly expanded clones that came from non-depleted graft cells.

Read against the paper, the sample's treatment or condition label means: allogeneic hematopoietic cell transplantation with graft depleted of TCRalphabeta T cells and CD19 B cells. Transplant recipients were children who received TCRalphabeta/CD19-depleted allogeneic hematopoietic cell grafts. This sequence uses TRBV4-3 and TRBJ2-7; 8 central nucleotides agree with TRBD2. This clonotype originated in a male patient between 5 and 17 years old who had a stem cell transplant for acute myeloid leukemia, so the T cells may come from the graft donor. Specimen: PBMCs, mostly from graft donor cells, collected 360 days after TCRalphabeta/CD19-depleted stem cell transplant. The DNA is as follows: TGCGCCAGCAGCCAAGATCGAGGACTAGCATTTAAGCAGTACTTC. Its protein is CASSQDRGLAFKQYF.